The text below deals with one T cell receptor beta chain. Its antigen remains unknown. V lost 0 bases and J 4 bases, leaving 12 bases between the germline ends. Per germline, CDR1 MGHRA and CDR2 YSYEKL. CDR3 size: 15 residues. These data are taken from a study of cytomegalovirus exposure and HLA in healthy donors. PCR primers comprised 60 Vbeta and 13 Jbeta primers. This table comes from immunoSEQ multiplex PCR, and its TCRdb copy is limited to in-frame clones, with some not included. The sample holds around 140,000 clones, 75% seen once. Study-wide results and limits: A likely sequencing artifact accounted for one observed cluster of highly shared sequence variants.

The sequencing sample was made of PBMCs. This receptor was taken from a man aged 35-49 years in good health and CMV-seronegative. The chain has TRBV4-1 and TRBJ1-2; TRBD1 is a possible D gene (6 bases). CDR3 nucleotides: TGCGCCAGCAGCCAAGAAGGGGGAAGGCCCTATGGCTACACCTTC. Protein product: CASSQEGGRPYGYTF.